The sequence of this T cell receptor (beta chain) was determined in a study of CD8 T cells in ankylosing spondylitis. Whole-study results and caveats: What appeared characteristic of ankylosing spondylitis blood was a TCR beta motif of under 10 highly homologous variants.

A remark on this clonotype: As yet, its antigen is unknown.

This CDR3 contains 15 residues. Trimming removed 5 bases from V and 8 bases from J; junction bases left unmatched: 11. The germline CDR1 and CDR2 sequences are SGHAT and FQDESV (reference sequence). TCRdb called the 5' RACE reads again in MiXCR, with one record for every CDR3 protein. The sample holds a few hundred thousand distinct CDR3 sequences, about 10% seen once. Sequences were obtained from blood, either unsorted or a sorted T cell fraction (not recorded which). This receptor was obtained from a male donor with ankylosing spondylitis or in good health (not recorded which). The genes are TRBV11-1 and TRBJ2-3, with 9 bases matching TRBD2. Written as DNA, the CDR3 is TGTGCCAGCAGCACCCTCAGCGGGGGGCAAGGTACGCAGTATTTT. Amino acid sequence: CASSTLSGGQGTQYF.